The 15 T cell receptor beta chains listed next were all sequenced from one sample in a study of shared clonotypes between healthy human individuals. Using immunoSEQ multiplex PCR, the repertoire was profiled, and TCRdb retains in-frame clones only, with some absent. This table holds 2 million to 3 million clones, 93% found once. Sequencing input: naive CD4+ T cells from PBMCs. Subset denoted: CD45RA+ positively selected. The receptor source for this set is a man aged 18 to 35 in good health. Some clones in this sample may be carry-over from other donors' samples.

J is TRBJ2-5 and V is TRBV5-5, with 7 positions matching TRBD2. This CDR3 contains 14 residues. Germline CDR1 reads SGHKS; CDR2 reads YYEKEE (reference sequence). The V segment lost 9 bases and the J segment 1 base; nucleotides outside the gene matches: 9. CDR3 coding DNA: TGTGCCACCTCGCCGGCGGGAGCCCAAGAGACCCAGTACTTC. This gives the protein CATSPAGAQETQYF.

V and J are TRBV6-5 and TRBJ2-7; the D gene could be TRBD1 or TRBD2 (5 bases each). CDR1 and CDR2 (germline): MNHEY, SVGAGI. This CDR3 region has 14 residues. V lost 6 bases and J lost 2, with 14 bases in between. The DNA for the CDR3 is TGTGCCAGCAGACCCCGGGACGGAGCCTACGAGCAGTACTTC. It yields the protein CASRPRDGAYEQYF.

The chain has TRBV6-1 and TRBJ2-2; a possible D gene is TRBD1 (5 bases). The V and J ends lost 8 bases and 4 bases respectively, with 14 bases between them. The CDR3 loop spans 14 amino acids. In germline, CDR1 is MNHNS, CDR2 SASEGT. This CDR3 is CASVRVGRTGELFF. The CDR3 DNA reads TGTGCCAGCGTGAGAGTGGGGCGCACCGGGGAGCTGTTTTTT.

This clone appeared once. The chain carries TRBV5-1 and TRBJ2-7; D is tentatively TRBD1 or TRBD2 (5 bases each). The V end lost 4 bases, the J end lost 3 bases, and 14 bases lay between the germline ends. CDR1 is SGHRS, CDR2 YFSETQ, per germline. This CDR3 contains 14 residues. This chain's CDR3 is CASSPRGTGYEQYF. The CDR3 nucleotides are TGCGCCAGCAGCCCCCGGGGCACCGGCTACGAGCAGTACTTC.

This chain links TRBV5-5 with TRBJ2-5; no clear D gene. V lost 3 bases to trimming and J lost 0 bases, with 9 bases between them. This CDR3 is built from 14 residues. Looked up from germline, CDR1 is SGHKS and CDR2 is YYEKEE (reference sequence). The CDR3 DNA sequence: TGTGCCAGCAGCTCGAGACGGGACCAAGAGACCCAGTACTTC. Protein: CASSSRRDQETQYF.

DNA for the CDR3: TGTGCCAGCAGCGCGGGGGAATCACCCCTCCACTTT. Its protein is CASSAGESPLHF. The chain links TRBV6-5 to TRBJ1-6, with D possibly matching TRBD1 (5 bases). The CDR3 contains 12 residues. From germline, CDR1 is MNHEY and CDR2 SVGAGI. Trimming took off 6 bases at V and 10 bases at J, with 10 bases between the two ends.

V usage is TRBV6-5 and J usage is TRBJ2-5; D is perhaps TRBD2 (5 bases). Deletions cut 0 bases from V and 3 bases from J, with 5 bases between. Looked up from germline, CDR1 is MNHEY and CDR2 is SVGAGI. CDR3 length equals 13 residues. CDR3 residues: CASSYSTKETQYF. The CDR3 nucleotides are TGTGCCAGCAGTTACTCGACTAAAGAGACCCAGTACTTC.

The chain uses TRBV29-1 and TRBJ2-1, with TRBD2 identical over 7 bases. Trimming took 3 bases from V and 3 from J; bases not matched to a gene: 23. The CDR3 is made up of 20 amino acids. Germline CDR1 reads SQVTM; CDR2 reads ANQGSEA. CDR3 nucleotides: TGCAGCGTTGAGGGGGGGAAATTTCAGGGCGGGAGAACCCTCTACAATGAGCAGTTCTTC. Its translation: CSVEGGKFQGGRTLYNEQFF.

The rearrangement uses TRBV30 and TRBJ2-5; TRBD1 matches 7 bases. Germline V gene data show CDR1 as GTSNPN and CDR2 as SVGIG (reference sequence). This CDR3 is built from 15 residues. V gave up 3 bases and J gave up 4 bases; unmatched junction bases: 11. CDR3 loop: CAWSADRVAGETQYF. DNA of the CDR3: TGTGCCTGGAGCGCCGACAGGGTAGCCGGAGAGACCCAGTACTTC. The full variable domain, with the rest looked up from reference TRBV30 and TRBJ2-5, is SQTIHQWPATLVQPVGSPLSLECTVEGTSNPNLYWYRQAAGRGLQLLFYSVGIGQISSEVPQNLSASRPQDRQFILSSKKLLLSDSGFYLCAWSADRVAGETQYFGPGTRLLVL.

In DNA, the CDR3 is TGTGCCAGCAGCTTTTCGCCCTACGAGACCCAGTACTTC. Translation gives CASSFSPYETQYF. This chain uses TRBV11-2 with TRBJ2-5, with D unresolved. The V end lost 3 bases, the J end lost 5 bases, and 10 bases lay between the germline ends. The CDR3 has 13 amino acids. Germline values: CDR1 SGHAT, CDR2 FQNNGV. Complete variable domain (other parts from reference TRBV11-2 and TRBJ2-5): EAGVAQSPRYKIIEKRQSVAFWCNPISGHATLYWYQQILGQGPKLLIQFQNNGVVDDSQLPKDRFSAERLKGVDSTLKIQPAKLEDSAVYLCASSFSPYETQYFGPGTRLLVL.

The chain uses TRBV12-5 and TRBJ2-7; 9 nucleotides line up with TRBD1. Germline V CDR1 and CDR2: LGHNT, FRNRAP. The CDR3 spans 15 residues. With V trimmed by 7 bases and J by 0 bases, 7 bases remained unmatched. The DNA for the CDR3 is TGTGCTAGTGCCCTCGGGACAGGGCTCTCCTACGAGCAGTACTTC. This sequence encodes CASALGTGLSYEQYF.

The DNA of the CDR3 is TGCAGTGCTAAAGCTAACTATGGCTACACCTTC. This encodes CSAKANYGYTF. V usage is TRBV20-1 and J usage is TRBJ1-2; D uncertain. Germline V gene data show CDR1 as DFQATT and CDR2 as SNEGSKA (reference sequence). The V gene lost 4 bases and the J gene lost 0 bases, with 3 bases spanning the gap. This CDR3 spans 11 amino acids.

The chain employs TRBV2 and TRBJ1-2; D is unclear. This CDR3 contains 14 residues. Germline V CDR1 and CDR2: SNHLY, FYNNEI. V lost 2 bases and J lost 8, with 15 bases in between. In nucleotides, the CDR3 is TGTGCCAGCAGTGAAAACAGAAACAGACGCGGCTACACCTTC. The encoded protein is CASSENRNRRGYTF.

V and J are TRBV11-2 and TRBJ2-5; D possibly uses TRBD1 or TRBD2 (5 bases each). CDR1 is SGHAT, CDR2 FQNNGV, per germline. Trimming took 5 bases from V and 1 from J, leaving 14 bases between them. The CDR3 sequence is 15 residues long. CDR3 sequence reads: CASSPSHGAQETQYF. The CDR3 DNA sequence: TGTGCCAGCAGCCCCTCACACGGGGCCCAAGAGACCCAGTACTTC.

This chain's CDR3 is CASSSQIAGGYYNEQFF. For the CDR3, the DNA is TGTGCCAGCAGCTCCCAGATAGCGGGAGGCTACTACAATGAGCAGTTCTTC. J is TRBJ2-1 and V is TRBV7-3, with 10 bases that match TRBD2. From germline, CDR1 is SGHTA and CDR2 FQGTGA. This CDR3 has 17 residues. The J segment lost 3 bases and the V segment lost 4 bases, leaving 9 bases of the junction unmatched.